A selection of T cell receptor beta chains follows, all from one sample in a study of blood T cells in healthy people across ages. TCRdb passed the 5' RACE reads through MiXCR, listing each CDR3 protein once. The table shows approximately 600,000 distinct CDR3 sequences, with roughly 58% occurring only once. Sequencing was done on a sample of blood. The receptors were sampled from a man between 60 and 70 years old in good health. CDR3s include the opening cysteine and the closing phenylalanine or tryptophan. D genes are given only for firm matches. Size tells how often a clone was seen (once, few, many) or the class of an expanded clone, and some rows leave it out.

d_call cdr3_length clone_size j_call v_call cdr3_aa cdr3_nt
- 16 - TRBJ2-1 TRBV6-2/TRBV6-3 CASSYSTTSSYNEQFF TGTGCCAGCAGTTACTCAACTACTAGCTCCTACAATGAGCAGTTCTTC
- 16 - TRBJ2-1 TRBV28 CASSPQGAANYNEQFF TGTGCCAGCAGCCCACAGGGAGCGGCTAACTACAATGAGCAGTTCTTC
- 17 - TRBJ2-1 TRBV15 CATSRDAGGPSYNEQFF TGTGCCACCAGCAGAGATGCCGGGGGTCCTTCCTACAATGAGCAGTTCTTC
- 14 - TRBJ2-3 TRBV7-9 CASSLEGITDTQYF TGTGCCAGCAGCTTAGAGGGGATCACAGATACGCAGTATTTT
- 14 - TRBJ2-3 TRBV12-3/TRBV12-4 CASNPGTYTDTQYF TGTGCCAGCAACCCCGGGACATACACAGATACGCAGTATTTT
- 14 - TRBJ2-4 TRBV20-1 CSASPRGAKNIQYF TGCAGTGCCTCTCCCAGGGGAGCCAAAAACATTCAGTACTTC
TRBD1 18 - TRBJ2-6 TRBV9 CASSVARQGYPGANVLTF TGTGCCAGCAGCGTCGCCAGACAGGGTTACCCTGGGGCCAACGTCCTGACTTTC
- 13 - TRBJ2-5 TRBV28 CASSLIGAETQYF TGTGCCAGCAGTTTAATTGGGGCAGAGACCCAGTACTTC
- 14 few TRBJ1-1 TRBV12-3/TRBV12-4 CASSLLTRNTEAFF TGTGCCAGCAGCCTTCTGACAAGGAACACTGAAGCTTTCTTT
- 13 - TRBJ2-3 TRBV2 CASREESTDTQYF TGTGCCAGCAGGGAGGAGTCCACAGATACGCAGTATTTT
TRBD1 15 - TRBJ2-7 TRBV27 CASTLDRGGLYEQYF TGTGCCAGCACCCTAGACAGGGGGGGACTCTACGAGCAGTACTTC
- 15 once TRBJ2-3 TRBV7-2 CASSPQGAHTDTQYF TGTGCCAGCAGCCCCCAAGGGGCACACACAGATACGCAGTATTTT
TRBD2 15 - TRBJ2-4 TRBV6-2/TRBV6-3 CASSYIGTSQNIQYF TGTGCCAGCAGTTACATCGGGACTAGCCAAAACATTCAGTACTTC
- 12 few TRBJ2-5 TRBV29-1 CSVARSVETQYF TGCAGCGTTGCACGCTCGGTAGAGACCCAGTACTTC
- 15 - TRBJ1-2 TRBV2 CASSALHQGFYGYTF TGTGCCAGCAGTGCCCTTCATCAGGGGTTCTATGGCTACACCTTC
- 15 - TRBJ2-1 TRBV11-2 CASSLDPSEYNEQFF TGTGCCAGCAGCTTAGACCCGTCGGAGTACAATGAGCAGTTCTTC
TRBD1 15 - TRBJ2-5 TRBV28 CASTLNPHRGETQYF TGTGCCAGCACCTTGAACCCGCACAGGGGGGAGACCCAGTACTTC
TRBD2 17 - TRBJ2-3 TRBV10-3 CAIRQGASGGDTDTQYF TGTGCCATCCGCCAAGGGGCTAGCGGGGGGGACACAGATACGCAGTATTTT
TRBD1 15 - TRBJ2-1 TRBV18 CASSGTGESWNEQFF TGTGCCAGCTCCGGGACAGGAGAGTCGTGGAATGAGCAGTTCTTC
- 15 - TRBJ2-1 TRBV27 CASSLSFSLWDEQFF TGTGCCAGCAGTTTAAGCTTCTCTCTTTGGGATGAGCAGTTCTTC